This TCR beta chain appears in the sequencing data of a study of shared clonotypes between healthy human individuals. This clone appeared a few times. The assay was immunoSEQ multiplex PCR, and TCRdb's table has in-frame clones only and misses some. This sample has 2 million to 2.5 million clones, with approximately 94% found just once. Germline-derived CDR1 and CDR2 are PRHDT and FYEKMQ (reference sequence). V lost 2 bases and J 4 bases, leaving 16 bases between the germline ends. The CDR3 is made up of 16 amino acids. The specimen was naive CD4+ T cells sorted from blood. As for subset: CD45RA+ positively selected. J is TRBJ2-3 and V is TRBV13; the D gene is possibly TRBD1 (5 bases). The sequence derives from a man between 18 and 35 years old in good health. The CDR3 loop is CASSLRGDRRADTQYF. Here the CDR3 DNA reads TGTGCCAGCAGCTTAAGAGGAGACCGCAGGGCAGATACGCAGTATTTT.